This T cell receptor beta chain was sequenced in a study of blood T cell repertoires in COVID-19. As for the study in general: PBMCs, B-cell-depleted T cells, or T cells were the source of the cDNA or gDNA that made up the material.

Germline V CDR1 and CDR2: LGHDT, YNNKEL (reference sequence). V dropped 4 bases and J dropped 6; count of bases not matched to a gene: 9. CDR3 length: 16 residues. The table came from immunoSEQ multiplex PCR; TCRdb's copy has only in-frame clones and leaves some out. This table holds approximately 280,000 clones, roughly 85% found once. Material: peripheral blood. The clonotype comes from a man aged 50-60 years with active or convalescent COVID-19. The rearrangement uses TRBV3-1 (or the pseudogene TRBV3-2) and TRBJ2-7; 13 bases are shared with TRBD2. The CDR3 DNA is TGTGCCAGCAGCCGGGGACTAGCGGGAACCTCCGCCGAGCAGTACTTC. Translation: CASSRGLAGTSAEQYF.